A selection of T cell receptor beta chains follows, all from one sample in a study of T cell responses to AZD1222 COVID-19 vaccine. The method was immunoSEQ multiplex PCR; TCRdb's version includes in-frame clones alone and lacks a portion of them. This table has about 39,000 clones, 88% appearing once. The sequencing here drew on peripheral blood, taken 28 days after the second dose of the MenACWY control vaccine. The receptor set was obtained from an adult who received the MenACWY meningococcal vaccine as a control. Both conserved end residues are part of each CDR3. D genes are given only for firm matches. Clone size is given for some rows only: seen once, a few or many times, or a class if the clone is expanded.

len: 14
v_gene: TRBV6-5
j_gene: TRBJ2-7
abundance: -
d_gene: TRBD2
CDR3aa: CASSYASGKYEQYF
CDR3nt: TGTGCCAGCAGTTACGCTAGCGGGAAATACGAGCAGTACTTC

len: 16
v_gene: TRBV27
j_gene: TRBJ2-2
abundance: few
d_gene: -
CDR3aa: CASSTSQTANTGELFF
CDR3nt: TGTGCCAGCAGTACCTCTCAGACAGCCAACACCGGGGAGCTGTTTTTT

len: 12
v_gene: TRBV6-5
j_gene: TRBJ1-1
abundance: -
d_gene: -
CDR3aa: CASSYDGPEAFF
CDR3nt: TGTGCCAGCAGTTACGACGGACCTGAAGCTTTCTTT

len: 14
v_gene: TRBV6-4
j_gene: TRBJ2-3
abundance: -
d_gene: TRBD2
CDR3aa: CASSLAGSTDTQYF
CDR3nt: TGTGCCAGCAGCCTAGCGGGGTCCACAGATACGCAGTATTTT

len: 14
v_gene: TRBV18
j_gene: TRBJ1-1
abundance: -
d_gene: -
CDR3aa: CASSPGSGNTEAFF
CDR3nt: TGTGCCAGCTCACCGGGATCGGGGAACACTGAAGCTTTCTTT

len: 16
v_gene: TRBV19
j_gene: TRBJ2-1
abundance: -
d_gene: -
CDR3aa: CASSPEGPTSHNEQFF
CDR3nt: TGTGCCAGTAGCCCAGAAGGGCCCACTAGCCACAATGAGCAGTTCTTC

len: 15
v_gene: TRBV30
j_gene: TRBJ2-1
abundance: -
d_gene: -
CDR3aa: CAWAPPRTFYNEQFF
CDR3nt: TGTGCCTGGGCCCCTCCCCGGACCTTCTACAATGAGCAGTTCTTC

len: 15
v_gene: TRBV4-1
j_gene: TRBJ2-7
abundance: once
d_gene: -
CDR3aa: CASSQDSIAGYEQYF
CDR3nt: TGCGCCAGCAGCCAAGATTCGATAGCAGGCTACGAGCAGTACTTC

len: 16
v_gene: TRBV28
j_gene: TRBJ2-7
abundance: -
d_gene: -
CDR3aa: CASSLPGRGASYEQYF
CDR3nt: TGTGCCAGCAGTTTACCCGGCAGGGGGGCCTCCTACGAGCAGTACTTC

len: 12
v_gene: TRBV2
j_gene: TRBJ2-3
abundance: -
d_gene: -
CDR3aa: CASSEGQDTQYF
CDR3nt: TGTGCCAGCAGTGAAGGTCAAGATACGCAGTATTTT

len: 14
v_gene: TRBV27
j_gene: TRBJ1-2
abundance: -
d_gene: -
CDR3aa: CASSLYRDNYGYTF
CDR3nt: TGTGCCAGCAGTTTATATCGAGATAACTATGGCTACACCTTC

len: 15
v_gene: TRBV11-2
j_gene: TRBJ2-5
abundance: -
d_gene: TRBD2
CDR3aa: CASSLASGRVETQYF
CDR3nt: TGTGCCAGCAGCTTAGCTAGCGGGAGGGTAGAGACCCAGTACTTC

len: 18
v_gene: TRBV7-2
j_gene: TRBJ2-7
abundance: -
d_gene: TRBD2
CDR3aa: CASSPHLDGLAGVDEQYF
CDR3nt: TGTGCCAGCAGCCCCCACTTGGACGGCCTAGCGGGAGTCGATGAGCAGTACTTC

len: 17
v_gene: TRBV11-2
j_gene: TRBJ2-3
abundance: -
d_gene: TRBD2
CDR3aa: CASSPRGSSGGTDTQYF
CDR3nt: TGTGCCAGCAGCCCTAGAGGGAGTAGCGGGGGCACAGATACGCAGTATTTT

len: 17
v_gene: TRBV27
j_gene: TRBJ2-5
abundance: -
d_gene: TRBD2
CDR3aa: CASSTGTSGRAGETQYF
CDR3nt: TGTGCCAGCAGTACCGGGACTAGCGGGAGGGCAGGAGAGACCCAGTACTTC

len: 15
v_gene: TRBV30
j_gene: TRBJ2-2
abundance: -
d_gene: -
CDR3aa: CAWRRQSTWTGELFF
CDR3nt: TGTGCCTGGAGGCGTCAGTCAACATGGACCGGGGAGCTGTTTTTT

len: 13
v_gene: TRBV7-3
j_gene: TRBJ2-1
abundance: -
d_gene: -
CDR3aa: CASSLSLDNEQFF
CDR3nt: TGTGCCAGCAGCTTATCGCTAGACAATGAGCAGTTCTTC

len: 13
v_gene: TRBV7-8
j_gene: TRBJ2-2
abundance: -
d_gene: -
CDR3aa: CASSRMGVGELFF
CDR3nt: TGTGCCAGCAGCCGGATGGGGGTGGGGGAGCTGTTTTTT

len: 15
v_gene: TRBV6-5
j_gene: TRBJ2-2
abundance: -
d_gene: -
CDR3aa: CASSRGEANTGELFF
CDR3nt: TGTGCCAGCAGTCGAGGGGAGGCGAACACCGGGGAGCTGTTTTTT

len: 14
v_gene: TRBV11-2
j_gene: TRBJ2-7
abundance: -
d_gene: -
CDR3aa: CASSLFVREYEQYF
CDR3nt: TGTGCCAGCAGCTTATTTGTCAGAGAATACGAGCAGTACTTC

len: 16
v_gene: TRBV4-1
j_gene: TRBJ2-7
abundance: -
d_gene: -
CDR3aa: CASSPGLRANSYEQYF
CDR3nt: TGCGCCAGCAGCCCAGGCCTTCGGGCCAATTCCTACGAGCAGTACTTC

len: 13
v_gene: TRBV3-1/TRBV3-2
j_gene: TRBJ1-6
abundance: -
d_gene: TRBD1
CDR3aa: CASRVTGRSPLHF
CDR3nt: TGTGCCAGCAGAGTGACAGGGAGATCACCCCTCCACTTT

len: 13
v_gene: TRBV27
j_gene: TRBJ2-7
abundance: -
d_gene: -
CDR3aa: CASASRGSYEQYF
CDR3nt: TGTGCCAGCGCCAGCAGGGGCTCCTACGAGCAGTACTTC

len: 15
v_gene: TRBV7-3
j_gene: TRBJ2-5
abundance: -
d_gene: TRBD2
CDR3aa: CASSFGATSGETQYF
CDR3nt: TGTGCCAGCAGCTTTGGGGCGACTAGCGGAGAGACCCAGTACTTC

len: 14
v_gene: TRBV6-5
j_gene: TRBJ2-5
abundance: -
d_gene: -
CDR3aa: CASKHTGPWETQYF
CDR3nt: TGTGCCAGCAAACATACAGGGCCGTGGGAGACCCAGTACTTC

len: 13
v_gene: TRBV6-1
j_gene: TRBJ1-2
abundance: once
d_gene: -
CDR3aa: CASSDVTLYGYTF
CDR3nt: TGTGCCAGCAGTGATGTGACGCTCTATGGCTACACCTTC

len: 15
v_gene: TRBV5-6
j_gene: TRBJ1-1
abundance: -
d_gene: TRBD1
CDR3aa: CASSSQGAVNTEAFF
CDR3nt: TGTGCCAGCAGCTCACAGGGGGCAGTGAACACTGAAGCTTTCTTT

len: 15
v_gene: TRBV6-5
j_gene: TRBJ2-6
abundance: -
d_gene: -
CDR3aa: CASSYGGDGANVLTF
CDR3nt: TGTGCCAGCAGTTACGGGGGTGATGGGGCCAACGTCCTGACTTTC

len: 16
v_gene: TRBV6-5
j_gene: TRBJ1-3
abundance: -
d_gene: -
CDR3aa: CASSYLADISGNTIYF
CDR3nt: TGTGCCAGCAGTTACTTGGCAGATATCTCTGGAAACACCATATATTTT

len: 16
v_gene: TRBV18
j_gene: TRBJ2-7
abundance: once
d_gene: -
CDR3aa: CASSPPALPGGGEQYF
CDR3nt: TGTGCCAGCTCACCACCCGCACTCCCCGGAGGAGGGGAGCAGTACTTC

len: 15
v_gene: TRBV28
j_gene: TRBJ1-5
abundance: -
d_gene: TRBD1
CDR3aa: CASKNRGRGNQPQHF
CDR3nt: TGTGCCAGCAAGAACAGGGGACGGGGCAATCAGCCCCAGCATTTT

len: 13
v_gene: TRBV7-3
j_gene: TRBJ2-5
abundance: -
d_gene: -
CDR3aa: CASSSILEETQYF
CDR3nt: TGTGCCAGCAGCTCCATCCTAGAAGAGACCCAGTACTTC

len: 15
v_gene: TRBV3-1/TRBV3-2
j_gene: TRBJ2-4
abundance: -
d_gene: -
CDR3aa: CASSQEGHLKNIQYF
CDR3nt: TGTGCCAGCAGCCAAGAGGGACACCTCAAAAACATTCAGTACTTC

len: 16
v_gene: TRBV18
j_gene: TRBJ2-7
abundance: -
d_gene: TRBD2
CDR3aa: CASSPLVAGGPDEQYF
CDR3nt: TGTGCCAGCTCACCACTGGTAGCGGGAGGGCCCGACGAGCAGTACTTC

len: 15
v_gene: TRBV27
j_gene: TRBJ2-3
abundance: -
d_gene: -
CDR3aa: CASSFSGLGADTQYF
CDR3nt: TGTGCCAGCAGTTTCAGTGGGCTAGGGGCAGATACGCAGTATTTT

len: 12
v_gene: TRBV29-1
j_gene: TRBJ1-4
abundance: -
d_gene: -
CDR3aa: CSVRGWDEKLFF
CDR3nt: TGCAGCGTTCGGGGGTGGGATGAAAAACTGTTTTTT

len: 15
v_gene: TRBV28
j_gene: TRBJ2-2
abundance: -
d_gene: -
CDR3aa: CASSFREPTTGELFF
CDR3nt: TGTGCCAGCAGTTTCCGGGAGCCGACCACCGGGGAGCTGTTTTTT

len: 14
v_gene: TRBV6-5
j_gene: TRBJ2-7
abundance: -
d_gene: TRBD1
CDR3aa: CASSYSAGGYEQYF
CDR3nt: TGTGCCAGCAGTTACTCGGCAGGGGGATACGAGCAGTACTTC